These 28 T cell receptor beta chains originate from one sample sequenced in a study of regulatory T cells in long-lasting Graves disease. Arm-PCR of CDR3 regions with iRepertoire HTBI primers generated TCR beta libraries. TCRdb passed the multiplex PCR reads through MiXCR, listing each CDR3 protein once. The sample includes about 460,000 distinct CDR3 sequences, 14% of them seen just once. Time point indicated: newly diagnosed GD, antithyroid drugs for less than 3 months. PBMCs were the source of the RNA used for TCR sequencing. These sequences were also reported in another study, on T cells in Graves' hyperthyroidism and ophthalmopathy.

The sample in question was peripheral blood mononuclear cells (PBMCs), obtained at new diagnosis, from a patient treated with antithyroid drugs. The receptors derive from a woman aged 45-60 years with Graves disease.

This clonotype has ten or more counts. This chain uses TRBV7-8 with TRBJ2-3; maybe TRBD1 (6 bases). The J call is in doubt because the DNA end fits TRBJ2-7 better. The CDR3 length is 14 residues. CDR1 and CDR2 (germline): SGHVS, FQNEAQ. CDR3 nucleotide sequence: TGTGCCAGCAGCTTATCGACAGGACCATACGAGCAGTACTTC. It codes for CASSLSTGPYEQYF.

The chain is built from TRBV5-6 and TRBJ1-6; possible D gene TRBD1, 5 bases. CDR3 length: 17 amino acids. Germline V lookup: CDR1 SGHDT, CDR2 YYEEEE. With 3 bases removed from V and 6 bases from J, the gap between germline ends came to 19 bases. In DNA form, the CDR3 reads TGTGCCAGCAGCTCCGGGAGGTTTGAAGGGGTTAATTCACCCCTCCACTTT. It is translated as CASSSGRFEGVNSPLHF.

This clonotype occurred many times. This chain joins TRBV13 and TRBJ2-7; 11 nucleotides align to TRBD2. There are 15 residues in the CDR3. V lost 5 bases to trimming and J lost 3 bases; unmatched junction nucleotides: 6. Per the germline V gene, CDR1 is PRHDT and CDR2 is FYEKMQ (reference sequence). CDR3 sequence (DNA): TGTGCCAGCAGCACCCCGACTAGCGGGATCTACGAGCAGTACTTC. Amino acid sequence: CASSTPTSGIYEQYF.

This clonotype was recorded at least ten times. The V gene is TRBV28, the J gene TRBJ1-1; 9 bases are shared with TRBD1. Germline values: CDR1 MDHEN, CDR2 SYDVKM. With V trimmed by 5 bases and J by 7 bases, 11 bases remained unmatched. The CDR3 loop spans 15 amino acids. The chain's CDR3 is CASSKPGQGADEAFF. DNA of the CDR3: TGTGCCAGCAGTAAACCGGGACAGGGTGCGGATGAAGCTTTCTTT.

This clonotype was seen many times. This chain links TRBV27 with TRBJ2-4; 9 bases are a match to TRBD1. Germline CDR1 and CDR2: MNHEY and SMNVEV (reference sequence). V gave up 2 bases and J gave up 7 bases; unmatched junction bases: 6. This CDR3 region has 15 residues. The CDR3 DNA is TGTGCCAGCAGTTTAAACAGGGGGCCTAAGAACATTCAGTACTTC. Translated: CASSLNRGPKNIQYF.

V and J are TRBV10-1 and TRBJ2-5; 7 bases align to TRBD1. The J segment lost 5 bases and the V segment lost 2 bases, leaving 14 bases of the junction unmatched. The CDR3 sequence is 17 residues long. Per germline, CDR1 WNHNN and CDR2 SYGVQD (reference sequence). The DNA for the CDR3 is TGCGCCAGCAGTGAGACTAGGACAGGCCTCGAAGCGGAGACCCAGTACTTC. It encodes CASSETRTGLEAETQYF.

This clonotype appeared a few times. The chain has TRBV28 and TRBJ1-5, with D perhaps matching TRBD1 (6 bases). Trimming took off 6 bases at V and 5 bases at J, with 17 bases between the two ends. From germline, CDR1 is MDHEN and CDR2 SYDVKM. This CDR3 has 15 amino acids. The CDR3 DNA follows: TGTGCCAGCAGCATAGGGGGGGGGAGGGATCAGCCCCAGCATTTT. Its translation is CASSIGGGRDQPQHF.

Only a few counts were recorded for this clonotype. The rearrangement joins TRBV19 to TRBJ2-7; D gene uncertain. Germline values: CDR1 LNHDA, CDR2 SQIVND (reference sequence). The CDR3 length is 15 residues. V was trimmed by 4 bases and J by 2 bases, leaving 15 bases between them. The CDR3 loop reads CASSTKVGLTYEQYF. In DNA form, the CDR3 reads TGTGCCAGTAGTACCAAGGTAGGGCTTACCTACGAGCAGTACTTC.

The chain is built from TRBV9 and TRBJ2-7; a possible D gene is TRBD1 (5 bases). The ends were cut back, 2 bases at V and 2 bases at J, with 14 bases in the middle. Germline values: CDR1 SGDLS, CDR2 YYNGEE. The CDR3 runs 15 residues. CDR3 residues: CASSVQGQPAYEQYF. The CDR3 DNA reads TGTGCCAGCAGCGTCCAGGGTCAGCCCGCCTACGAGCAGTACTTC.

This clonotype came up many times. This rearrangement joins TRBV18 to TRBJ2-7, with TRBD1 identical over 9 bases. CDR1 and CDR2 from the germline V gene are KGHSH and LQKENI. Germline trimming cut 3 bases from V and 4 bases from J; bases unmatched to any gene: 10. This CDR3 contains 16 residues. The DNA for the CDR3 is TGTGCCAGCTCACCCGACCGGACAGGGGCGGCTTACGAGCAGTACTTC. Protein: CASSPDRTGAAYEQYF.

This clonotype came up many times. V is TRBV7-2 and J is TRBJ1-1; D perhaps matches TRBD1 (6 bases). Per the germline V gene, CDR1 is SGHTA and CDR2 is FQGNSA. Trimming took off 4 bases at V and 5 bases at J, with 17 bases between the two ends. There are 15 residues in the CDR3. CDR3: CASSSGTSLGTEAFF. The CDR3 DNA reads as TGTGCCAGCAGCTCAGGGACAAGTTTGGGGACTGAAGCTTTCTTT. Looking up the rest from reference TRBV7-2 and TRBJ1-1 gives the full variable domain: GAGVSQSPSNKVTEKGKDVELRCDPISGHTALYWYRQSLGQGLEFLIYFQGNSAPDKSGLPSDRFSAERTGGSVSTLTIQRTQQEDSAVYLCASSSGTSLGTEAFFGQGTRLTVV.

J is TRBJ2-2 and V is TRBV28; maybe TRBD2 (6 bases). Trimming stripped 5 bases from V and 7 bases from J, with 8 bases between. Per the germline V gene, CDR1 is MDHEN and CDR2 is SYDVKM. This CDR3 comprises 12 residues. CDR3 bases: TGTGCCAGCAGTAGGAGGGTCGGGGAGCTGTTTTTT. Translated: CASSRRVGELFF.

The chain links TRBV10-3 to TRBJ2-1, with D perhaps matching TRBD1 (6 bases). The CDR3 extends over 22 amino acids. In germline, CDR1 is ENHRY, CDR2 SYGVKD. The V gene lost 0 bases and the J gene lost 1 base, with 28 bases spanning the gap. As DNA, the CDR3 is TGTGCCATCAGTGAGTCGATGGCAGGGGCCTCTGGGGCCAGGTGGTCCTACAATGAGCAGTTCTTC. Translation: CAISESMAGASGARWSYNEQFF.

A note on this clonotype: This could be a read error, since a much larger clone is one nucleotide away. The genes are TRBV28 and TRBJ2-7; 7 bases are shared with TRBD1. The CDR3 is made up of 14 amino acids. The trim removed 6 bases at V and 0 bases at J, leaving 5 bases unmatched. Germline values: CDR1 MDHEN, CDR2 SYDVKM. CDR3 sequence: CASRGRDSSYEQYF. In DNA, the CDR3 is TGTGCCAGCAGGGGCCGGGACAGCTCCTACGAGCAGTACTTC.

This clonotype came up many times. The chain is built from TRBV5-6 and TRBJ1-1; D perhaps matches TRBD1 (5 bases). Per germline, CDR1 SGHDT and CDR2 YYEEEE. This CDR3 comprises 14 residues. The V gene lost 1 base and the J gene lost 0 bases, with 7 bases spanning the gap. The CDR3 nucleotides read TGTGCCAGCAGCTTGTGGGGGATGAACACTGAAGCTTTCTTT. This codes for CASSLWGMNTEAFF.

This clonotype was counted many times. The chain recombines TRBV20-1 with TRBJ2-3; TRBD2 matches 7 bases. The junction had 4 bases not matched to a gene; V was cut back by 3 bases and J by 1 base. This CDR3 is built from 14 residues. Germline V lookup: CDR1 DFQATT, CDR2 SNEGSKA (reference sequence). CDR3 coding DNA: TGCAGTGCTAGTGCGAGCGGGGGCACAGATACGCAGTATTTT. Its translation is CSASASGGTDTQYF.

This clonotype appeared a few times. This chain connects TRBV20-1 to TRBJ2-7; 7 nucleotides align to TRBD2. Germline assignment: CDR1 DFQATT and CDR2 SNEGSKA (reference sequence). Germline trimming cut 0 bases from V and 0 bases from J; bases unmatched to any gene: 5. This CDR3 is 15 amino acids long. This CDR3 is CSARDPRGSSYEQYF. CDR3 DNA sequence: TGCAGTGCTAGAGATCCGCGCGGGAGCTCCTACGAGCAGTACTTC.

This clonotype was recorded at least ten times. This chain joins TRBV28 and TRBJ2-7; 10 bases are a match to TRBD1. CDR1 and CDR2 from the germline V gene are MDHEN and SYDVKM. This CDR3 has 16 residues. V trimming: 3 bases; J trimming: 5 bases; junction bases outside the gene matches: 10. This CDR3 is CASSLGVGTGVDEQYF. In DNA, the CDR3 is TGTGCCAGCAGTTTGGGGGTTGGGACAGGGGTCGACGAGCAGTACTTC. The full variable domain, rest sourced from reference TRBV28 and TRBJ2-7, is DVKVTQSSRYLVKRTGEKVFLECVQDMDHENMFWYRQDPGLGLRLIYFSYDVKMKEKGDIPEGYSVSREKKERFSLILESASTNQTSMYLCASSLGVGTGVDEQYFGPGTRLTVT.

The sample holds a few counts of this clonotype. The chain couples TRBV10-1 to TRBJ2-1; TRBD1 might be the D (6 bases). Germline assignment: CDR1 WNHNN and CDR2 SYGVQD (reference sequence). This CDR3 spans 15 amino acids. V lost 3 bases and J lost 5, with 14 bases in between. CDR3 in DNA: TGCGCCAGCAGTGAATCGGGACAAGGTCACAATGAGCAGTTCTTC. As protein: CASSESGQGHNEQFF.

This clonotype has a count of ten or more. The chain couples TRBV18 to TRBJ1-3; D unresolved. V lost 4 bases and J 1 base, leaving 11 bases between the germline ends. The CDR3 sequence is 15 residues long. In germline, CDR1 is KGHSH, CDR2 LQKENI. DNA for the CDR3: TGTGCCAGCTCACATGGTCAGTTGTCTGGAAACACCATATATTTT. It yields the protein CASSHGQLSGNTIYF.

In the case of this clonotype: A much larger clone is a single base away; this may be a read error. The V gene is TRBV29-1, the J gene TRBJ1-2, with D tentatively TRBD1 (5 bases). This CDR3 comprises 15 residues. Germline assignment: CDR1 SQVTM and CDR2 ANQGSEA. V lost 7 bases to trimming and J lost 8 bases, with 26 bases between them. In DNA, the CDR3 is TGCAGCGCTGACCGGGCAGGGACGAGCTCTGAGGGCTACACCTTC. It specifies CSADRAGTSSEGYTF.

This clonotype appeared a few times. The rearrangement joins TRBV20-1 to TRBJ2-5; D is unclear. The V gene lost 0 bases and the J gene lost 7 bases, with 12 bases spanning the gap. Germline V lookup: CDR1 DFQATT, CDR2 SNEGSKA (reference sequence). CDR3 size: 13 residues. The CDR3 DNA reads TGCAGTGCTAGAGAAAACCGAGACTGGACCCAGTACTTC. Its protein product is CSARENRDWTQYF.

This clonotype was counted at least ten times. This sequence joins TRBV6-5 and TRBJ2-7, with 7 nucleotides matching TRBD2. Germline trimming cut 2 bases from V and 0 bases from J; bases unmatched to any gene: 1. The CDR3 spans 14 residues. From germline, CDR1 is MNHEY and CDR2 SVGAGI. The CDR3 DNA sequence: TGTGCCAGCAGTTACGGGAGGGCCTCCTACGAGCAGTACTTC. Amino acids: CASSYGRASYEQYF.

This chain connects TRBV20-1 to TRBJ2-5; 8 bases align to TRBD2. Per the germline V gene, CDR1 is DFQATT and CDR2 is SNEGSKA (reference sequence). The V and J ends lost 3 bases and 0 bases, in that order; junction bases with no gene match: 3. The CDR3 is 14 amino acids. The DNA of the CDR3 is TGCAGTGCTAGGACACTAGCGGACCAAGAGACCCAGTACTTC. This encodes CSARTLADQETQYF.

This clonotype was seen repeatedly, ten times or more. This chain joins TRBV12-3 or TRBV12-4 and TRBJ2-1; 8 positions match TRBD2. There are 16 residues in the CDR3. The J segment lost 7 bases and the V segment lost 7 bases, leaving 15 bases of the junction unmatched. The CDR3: CASTPMGREAGNEQFF. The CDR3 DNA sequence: TGTGCCAGCACCCCGATGGGGCGGGAGGCAGGGAATGAGCAGTTCTTC.

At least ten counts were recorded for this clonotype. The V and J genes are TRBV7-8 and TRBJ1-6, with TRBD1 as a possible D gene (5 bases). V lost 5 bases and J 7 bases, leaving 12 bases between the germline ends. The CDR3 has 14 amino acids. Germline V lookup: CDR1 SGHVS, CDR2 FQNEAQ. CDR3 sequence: CASSATTGNSPLHF. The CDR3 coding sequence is TGTGCCAGCAGCGCAACAACAGGAAATTCACCCCTCCACTTT.

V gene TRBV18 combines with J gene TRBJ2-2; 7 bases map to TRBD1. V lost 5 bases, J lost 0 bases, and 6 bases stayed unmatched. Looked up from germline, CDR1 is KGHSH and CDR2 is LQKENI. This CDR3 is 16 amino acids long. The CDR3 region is CASSATGTANTGELFF. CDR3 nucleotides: TGTGCCAGCTCAGCCACCGGGACAGCGAACACCGGGGAGCTGTTTTTT.

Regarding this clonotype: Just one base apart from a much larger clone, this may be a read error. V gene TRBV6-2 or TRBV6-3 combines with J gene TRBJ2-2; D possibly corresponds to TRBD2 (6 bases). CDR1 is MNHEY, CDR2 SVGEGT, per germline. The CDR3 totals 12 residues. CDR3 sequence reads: CASSLMTGGLFF. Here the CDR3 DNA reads TGTGCCAGCAGTTTAATGACCGGGGGGCTGTTTTTT.